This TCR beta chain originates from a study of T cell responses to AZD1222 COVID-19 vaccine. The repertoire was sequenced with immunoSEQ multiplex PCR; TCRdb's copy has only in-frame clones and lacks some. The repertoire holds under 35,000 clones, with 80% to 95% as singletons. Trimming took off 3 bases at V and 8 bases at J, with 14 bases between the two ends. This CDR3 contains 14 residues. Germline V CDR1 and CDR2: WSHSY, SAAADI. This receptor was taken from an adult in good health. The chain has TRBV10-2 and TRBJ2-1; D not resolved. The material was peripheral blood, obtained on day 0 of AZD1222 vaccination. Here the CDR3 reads CASSDSLPNDEQFF. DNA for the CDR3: TGCGCCAGCAGTGATTCACTGCCAAACGATGAGCAGTTCTTC.